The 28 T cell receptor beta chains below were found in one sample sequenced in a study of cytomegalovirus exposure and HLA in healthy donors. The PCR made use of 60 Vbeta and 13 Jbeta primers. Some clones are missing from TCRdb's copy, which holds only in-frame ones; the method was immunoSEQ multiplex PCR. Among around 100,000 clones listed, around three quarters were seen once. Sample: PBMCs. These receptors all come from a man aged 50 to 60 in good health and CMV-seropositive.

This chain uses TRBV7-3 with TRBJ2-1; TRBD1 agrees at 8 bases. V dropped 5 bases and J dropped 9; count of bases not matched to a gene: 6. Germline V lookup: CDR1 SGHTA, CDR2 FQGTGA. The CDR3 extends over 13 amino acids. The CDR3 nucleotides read TGTGCCAGCAGCCCACAGGGGGTGGGTGAGCAGTTCTTC. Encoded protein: CASSPQGVGEQFF.

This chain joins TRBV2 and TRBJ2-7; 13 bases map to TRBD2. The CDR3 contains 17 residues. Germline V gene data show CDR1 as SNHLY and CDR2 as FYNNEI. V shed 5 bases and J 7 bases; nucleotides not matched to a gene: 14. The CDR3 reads CASSKGLGLAGEGEQYF. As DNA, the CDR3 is TGTGCCAGCAGTAAAGGGTTAGGACTAGCGGGAGAAGGAGAGCAGTACTTC.

Here the CDR3 DNA reads TGTGCCAGCCAGACGACAGGGAACTATGGCTACACCTTC. It specifies CASQTTGNYGYTF. The V and J genes are TRBV6-1 and TRBJ1-2; TRBD1 agrees at 7 bases. The CDR3 contains 13 residues. Trimming took 8 bases from V and 2 from J; bases not matched to a gene: 5. Germline V gene sequence: CDR1 MNHNS, CDR2 SASEGT.

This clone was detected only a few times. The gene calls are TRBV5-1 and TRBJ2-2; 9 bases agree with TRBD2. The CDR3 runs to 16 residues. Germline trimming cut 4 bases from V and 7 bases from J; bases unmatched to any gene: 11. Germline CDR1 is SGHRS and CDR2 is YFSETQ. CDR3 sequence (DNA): TGCGCCAGCAGCGACAATAGCGGGGGACCGGGCGGGGAGCTGTTTTTT. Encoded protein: CASSDNSGGPGGELFF.

The CDR3 loop is CASSVSSGLSTDTQYF. CDR3 DNA: TGTGCCAGCAGCGTGTCCTCGGGACTGAGCACAGATACGCAGTATTTT. This chain links TRBV11-2 with TRBJ2-3, with D possibly TRBD2 on 6 matching bases. The germline gives CDR1 SGHAT, CDR2 FQNNGV. This CDR3 comprises 16 residues. Between the trimmed V and J ends, which lost 5 bases and 0 bases, there was a span of 15 bases.

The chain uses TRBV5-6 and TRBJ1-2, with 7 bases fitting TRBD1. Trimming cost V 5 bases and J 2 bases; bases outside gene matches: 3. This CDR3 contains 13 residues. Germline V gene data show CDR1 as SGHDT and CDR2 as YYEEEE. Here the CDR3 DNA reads TGTGCCAGCAGTTTCAGGGGGAACTATGGCTACACCTTC. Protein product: CASSFRGNYGYTF.

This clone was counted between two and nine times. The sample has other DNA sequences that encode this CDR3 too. DNA for the CDR3: TGTGCCAGCAGTGAGCAGGGGGCTTTATACGAGCAGTACTTC. This codes for CASSEQGALYEQYF. This chain connects TRBV2 to TRBJ2-7, with 8 positions matching TRBD1. This CDR3 comprises 14 residues. The trim removed 3 bases at V and 4 bases at J, leaving 5 bases unmatched. Germline CDR1 SNHLY, CDR2 FYNNEI.

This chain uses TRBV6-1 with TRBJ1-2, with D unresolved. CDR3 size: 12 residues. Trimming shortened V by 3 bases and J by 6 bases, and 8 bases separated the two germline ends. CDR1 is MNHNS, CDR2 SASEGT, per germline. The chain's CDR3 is CASSEEADGYTF. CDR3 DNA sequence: TGTGCCAGCAGTGAGGAGGCAGATGGCTACACCTTC.

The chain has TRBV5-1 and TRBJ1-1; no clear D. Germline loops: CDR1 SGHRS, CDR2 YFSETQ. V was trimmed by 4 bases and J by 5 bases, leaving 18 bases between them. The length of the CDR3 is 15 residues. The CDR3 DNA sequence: TGCGCCAGCAGCCTATCAGCCCCGGCGGGGACTGAAGCTTTCTTT. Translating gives CASSLSAPAGTEAFF.

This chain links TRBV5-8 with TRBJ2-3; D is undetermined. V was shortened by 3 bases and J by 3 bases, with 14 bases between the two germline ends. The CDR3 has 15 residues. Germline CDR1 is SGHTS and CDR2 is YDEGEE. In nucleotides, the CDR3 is TGTGCCAGCAGCTCGCCAGCTACGGAGACAGATACGCAGTATTTT. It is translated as CASSSPATETDTQYF.

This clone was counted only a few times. CDR3 residues: CASSASGIDEQFF. The CDR3 DNA is TGTGCCAGCAGTGCTAGCGGGATCGATGAGCAGTTCTTC. The chain joins TRBV5-6 to TRBJ2-1, with 9 nucleotides matching TRBD2. CDR1 is SGHDT, CDR2 YYEEEE, per germline. The CDR3 covers 13 residues. With V trimmed by 5 bases and J by 8 bases, 5 bases remained unmatched.

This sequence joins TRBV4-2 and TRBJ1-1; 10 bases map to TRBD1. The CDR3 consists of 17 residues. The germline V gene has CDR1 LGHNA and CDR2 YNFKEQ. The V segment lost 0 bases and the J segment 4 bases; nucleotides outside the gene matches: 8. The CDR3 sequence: CASSQETGGDWVTEAFF. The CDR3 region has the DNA TGTGCCAGCAGCCAAGAGACAGGGGGCGATTGGGTCACTGAAGCTTTCTTT.

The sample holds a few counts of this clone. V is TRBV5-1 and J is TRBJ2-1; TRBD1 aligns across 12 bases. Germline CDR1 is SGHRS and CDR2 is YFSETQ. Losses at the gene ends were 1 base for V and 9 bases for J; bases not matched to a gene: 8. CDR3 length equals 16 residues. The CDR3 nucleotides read TGCGCCAGCAGCTTGAGTTCGGGACAGGGGGCCATTGAGCAGTTCTTC. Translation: CASSLSSGQGAIEQFF.

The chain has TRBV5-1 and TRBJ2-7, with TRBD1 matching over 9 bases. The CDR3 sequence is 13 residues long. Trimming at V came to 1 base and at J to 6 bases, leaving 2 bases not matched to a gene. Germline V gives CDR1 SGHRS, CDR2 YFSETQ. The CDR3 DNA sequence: TGCGCCAGCAGCTTGACGGACAGGGGCGAGCAGTACTTC. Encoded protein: CASSLTDRGEQYF.

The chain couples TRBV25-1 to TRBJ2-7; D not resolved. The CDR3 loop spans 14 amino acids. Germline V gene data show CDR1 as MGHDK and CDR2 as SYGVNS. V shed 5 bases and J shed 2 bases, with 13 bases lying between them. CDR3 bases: TGTGCCAGCAGTTTTCAGTCGCCCACCTACGAGCAGTACTTC. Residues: CASSFQSPTYEQYF.

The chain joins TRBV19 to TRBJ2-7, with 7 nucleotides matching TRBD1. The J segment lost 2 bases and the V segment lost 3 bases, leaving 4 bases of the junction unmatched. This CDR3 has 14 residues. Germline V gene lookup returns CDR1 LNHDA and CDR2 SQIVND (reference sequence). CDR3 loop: CASSIHGTAYEQYF. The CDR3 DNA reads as TGTGCCAGTAGTATCCACGGGACAGCCTACGAGCAGTACTTC. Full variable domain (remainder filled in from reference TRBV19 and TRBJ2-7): DGGITQSPKYLFRKEGQNVTLSCEQNLNHDAMYWYRQDPGQGLRLIYYSQIVNDFQKGDIAEGYSVSREKKESFPLTVTSAQKNPTAFYLCASSIHGTAYEQYFGPGTRLTVT.

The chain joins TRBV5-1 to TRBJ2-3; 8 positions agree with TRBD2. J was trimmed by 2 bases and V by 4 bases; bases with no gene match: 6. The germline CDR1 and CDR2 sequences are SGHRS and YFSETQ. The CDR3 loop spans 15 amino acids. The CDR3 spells CASSLRTSPTDTQYF. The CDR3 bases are TGCGCCAGCAGCCTGAGGACTAGCCCCACAGATACGCAGTATTTT.

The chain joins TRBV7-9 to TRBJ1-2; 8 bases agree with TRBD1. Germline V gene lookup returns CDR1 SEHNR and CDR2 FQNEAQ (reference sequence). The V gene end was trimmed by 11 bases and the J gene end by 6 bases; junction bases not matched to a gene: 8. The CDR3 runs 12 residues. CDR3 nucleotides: TGTGCCGGCCAGGGGGCGGGCGATGGCTACACCTTC. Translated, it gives CAGQGAGDGYTF.

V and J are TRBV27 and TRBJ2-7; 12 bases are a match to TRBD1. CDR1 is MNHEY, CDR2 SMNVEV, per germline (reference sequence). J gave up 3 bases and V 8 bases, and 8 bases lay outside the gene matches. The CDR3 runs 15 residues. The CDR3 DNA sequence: TGTGCCAGCGGACGAGGGACAGGGGGCAGCTACGAGCAGTACTTC. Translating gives CASGRGTGGSYEQYF.

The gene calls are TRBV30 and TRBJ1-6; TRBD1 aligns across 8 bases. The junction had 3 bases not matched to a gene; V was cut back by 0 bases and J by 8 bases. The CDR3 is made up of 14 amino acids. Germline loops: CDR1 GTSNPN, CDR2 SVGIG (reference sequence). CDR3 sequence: CAWSVRQGYSPLHF. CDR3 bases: TGTGCCTGGAGTGTACGACAGGGGTATTCACCCCTCCACTTT.

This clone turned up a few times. The CDR3 nucleotides are TGTGCCAGCAGCCCCAAAACTAGGCTGAACACCGGGGAGCTGTTTTTT. It is translated as CASSPKTRLNTGELFF. The chain joins TRBV6-6 to TRBJ2-2, with D possibly matching TRBD2 (5 bases). The germline V gene encodes CDR1 MNHNY and CDR2 SVGAGI (reference sequence). With 6 bases removed from V and 1 base from J, the gap between germline ends came to 15 bases. This CDR3 spans 16 amino acids.

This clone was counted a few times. For the CDR3, the DNA is TGTGCCAGCAGCCCGCGACAGAGCACTGAAGCTTTCTTT. This translates into CASSPRQSTEAFF. This rearrangement joins TRBV6-1 to TRBJ1-1, with a possible D match to TRBD1 (5 bases). The CDR3 is 13 residues long. Germline CDR1 MNHNS, CDR2 SASEGT. V shed 6 bases and J shed 4 bases, with 12 bases lying between them.

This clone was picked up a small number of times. In DNA form, the CDR3 reads TGCGCCAGCAGCGCCGGTCCGGGACAGCAGAGTTACGAGCAGTACTTC. This gives the protein CASSAGPGQQSYEQYF. The chain uses TRBV5-1 and TRBJ2-7, with 7 bases aligning to TRBD1. This CDR3 has 16 residues. CDR1 and CDR2 from the germline V gene are SGHRS and YFSETQ. J lost 4 bases, V lost 4 bases, and 14 bases had no gene match.

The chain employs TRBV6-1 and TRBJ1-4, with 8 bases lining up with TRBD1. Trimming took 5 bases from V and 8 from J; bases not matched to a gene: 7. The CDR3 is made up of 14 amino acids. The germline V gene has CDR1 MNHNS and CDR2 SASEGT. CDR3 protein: CASSSRQGREKLFF. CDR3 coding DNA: TGTGCCAGCAGTTCCCGACAGGGGCGCGAAAAACTGTTTTTT.

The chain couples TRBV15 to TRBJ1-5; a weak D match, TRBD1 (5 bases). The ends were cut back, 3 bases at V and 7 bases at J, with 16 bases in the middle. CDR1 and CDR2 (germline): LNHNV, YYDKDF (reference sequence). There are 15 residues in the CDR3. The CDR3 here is CATSRGQGPAQPQHF. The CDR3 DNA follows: TGTGCCACCAGCAGGGGTCAGGGTCCGGCACAGCCCCAGCATTTT.

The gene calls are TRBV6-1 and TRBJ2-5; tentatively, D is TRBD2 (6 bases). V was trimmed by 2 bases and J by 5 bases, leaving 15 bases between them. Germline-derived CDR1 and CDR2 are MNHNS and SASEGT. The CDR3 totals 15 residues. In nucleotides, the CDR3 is TGTGCCAGCAGTGAAATGGGGGGACCAGGGGAGACCCAGTACTTC. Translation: CASSEMGGPGETQYF.

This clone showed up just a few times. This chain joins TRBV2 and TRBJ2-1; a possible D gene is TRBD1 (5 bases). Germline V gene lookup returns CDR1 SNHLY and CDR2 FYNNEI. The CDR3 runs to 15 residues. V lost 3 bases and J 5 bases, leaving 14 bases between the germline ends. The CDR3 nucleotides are TGTGCCAGCAGTGAGTTCAGGGCCAGAGACAATGAGCAGTTCTTC. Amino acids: CASSEFRARDNEQFF.

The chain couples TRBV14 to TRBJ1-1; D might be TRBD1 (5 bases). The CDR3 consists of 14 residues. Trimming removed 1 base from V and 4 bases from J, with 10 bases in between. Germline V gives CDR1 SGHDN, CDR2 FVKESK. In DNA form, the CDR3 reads TGTGCCAGCAGCCAAGCCGGGGGGACCACTGAAGCTTTCTTT. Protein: CASSQAGGTTEAFF. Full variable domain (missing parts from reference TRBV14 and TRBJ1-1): EAGVTQFPSHSVIEKGQTVTLRCDPISGHDNLYWYRRVMGKEIKFLLHFVKESKQDESGMPNNRFLAERTGGTYSTLKVQPAELEDSGVYFCASSQAGGTTEAFFGQGTRLTVV.